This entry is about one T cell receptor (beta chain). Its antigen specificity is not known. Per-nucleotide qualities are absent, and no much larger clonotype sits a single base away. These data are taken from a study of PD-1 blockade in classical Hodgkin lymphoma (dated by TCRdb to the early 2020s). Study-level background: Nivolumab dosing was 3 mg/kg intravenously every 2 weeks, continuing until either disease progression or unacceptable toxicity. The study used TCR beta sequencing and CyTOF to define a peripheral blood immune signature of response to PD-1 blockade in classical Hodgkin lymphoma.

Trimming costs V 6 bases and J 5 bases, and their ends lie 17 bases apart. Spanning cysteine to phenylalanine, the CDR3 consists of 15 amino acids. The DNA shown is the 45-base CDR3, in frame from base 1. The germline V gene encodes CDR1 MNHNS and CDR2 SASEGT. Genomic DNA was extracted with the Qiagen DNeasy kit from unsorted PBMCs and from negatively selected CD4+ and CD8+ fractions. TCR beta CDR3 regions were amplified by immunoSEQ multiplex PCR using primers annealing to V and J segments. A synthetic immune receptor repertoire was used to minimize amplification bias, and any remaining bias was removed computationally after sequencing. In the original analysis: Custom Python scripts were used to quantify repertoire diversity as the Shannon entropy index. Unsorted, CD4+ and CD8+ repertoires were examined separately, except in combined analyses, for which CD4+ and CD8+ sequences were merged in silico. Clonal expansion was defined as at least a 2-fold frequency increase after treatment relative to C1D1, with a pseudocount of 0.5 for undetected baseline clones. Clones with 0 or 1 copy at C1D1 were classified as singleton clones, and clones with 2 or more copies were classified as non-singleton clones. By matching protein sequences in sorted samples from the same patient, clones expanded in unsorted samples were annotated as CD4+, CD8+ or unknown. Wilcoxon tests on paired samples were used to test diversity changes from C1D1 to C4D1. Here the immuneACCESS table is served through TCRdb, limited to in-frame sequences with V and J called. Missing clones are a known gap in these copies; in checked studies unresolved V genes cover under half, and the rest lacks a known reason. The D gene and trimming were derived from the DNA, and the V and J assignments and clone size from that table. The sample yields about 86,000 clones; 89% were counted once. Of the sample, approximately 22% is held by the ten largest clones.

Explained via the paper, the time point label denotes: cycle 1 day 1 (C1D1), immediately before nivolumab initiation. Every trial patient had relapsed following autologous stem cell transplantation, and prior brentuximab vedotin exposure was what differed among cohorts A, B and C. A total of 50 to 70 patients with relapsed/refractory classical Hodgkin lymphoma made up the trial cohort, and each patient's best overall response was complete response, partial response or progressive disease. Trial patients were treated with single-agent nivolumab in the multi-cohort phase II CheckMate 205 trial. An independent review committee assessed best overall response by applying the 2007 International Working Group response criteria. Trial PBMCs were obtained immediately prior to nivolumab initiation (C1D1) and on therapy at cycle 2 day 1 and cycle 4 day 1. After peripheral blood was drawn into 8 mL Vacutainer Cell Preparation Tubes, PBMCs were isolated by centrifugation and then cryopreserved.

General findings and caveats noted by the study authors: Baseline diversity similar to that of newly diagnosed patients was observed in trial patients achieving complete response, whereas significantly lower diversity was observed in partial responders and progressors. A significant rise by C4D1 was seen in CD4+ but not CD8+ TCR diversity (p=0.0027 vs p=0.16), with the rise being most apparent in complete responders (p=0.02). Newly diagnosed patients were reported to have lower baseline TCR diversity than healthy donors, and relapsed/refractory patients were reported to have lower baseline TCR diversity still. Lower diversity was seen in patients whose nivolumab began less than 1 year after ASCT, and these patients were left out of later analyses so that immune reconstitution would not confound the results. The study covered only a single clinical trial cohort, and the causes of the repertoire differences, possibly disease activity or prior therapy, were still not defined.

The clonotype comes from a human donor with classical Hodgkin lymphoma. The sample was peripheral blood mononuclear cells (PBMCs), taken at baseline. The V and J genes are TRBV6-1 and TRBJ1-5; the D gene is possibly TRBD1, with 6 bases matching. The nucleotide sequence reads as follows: TGTGCCAGCAGCGACTTAGGACAGAGCTATCAGCCCCAGCATTTT. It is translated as CASSDLGQSYQPQHF.